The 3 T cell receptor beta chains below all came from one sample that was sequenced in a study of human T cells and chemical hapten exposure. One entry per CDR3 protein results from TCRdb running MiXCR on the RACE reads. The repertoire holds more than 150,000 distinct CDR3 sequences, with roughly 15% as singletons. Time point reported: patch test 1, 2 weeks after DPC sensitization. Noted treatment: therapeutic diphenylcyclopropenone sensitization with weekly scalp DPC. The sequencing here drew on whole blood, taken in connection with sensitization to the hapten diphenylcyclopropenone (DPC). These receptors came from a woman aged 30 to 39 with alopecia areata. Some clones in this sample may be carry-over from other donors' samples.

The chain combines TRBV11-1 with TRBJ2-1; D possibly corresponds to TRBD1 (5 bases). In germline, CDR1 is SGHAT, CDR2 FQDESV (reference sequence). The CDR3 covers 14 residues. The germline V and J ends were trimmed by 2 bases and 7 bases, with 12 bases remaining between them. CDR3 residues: CASSLIAQGNEQFF. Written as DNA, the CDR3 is TGTGCCAGCAGCTTAATCGCGCAGGGAAATGAGCAGTTCTTC.

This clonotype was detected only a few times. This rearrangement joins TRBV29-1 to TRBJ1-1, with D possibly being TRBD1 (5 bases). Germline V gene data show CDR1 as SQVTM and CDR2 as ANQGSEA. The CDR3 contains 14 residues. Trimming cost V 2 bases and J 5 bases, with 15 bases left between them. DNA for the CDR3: TGCAGCGTTGAATCCCGGGGCGGCGGTACTGAAGCTTTCTTT. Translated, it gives CSVESRGGGTEAFF.

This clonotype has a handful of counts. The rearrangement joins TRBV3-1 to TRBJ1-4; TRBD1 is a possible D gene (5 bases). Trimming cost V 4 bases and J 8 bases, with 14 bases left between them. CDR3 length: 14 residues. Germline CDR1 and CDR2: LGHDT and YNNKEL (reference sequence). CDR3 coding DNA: TGTGCCAGCAGCCGAATTCGGGACGCCGAAAAACTGTTTTTT. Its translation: CASSRIRDAEKLFF.